Sequencing of this T cell receptor (beta chain) was carried out in a study of blood T cells in healthy people across ages. Next came a second PCR, run for about 6 to 12 cycles, which used a sample-barcoded 5' primer along with a J-beta primer mix. MiXCR, run by TCRdb on the 5' RACE reads, gives a single entry per CDR3 protein. Of 1.5 million to 1.9 million distinct CDR3 sequences listed, 35% to 45% are singletons. The sample holds a few counts of this clonotype. Its antigen is as yet unknown. Study-level results: Strongly correlated with naive T cell percentage was TCR beta diversity. Older individuals had lower TCR beta diversity per million T cells (the decline was roughly linear).

This clonotype was sampled from a woman aged 18-35 years in good health. Sequencing was done on a sample of blood.

The CDR3 DNA reads TGCAGCGTAGTCCTTGGACAGGGCGGCACTGAAGCTTTCTTT. This codes for CSVVLGQGGTEAFF. The rearrangement links TRBV29-1 to TRBJ1-1; 8 bases match TRBD1. Germline V CDR1 and CDR2: SQVTM, ANQGSEA. V lost 6 bases to trimming and J lost 4 bases; unmatched junction nucleotides: 10. The CDR3 extends over 14 amino acids.